The 25 T cell receptor beta chains listed next were all sequenced from one sample in a study of Graves' ophthalmopathy and Graves' hyperthyroidism. The study amplified TCR beta CDR3 regions using RNA transcripts. The library came from an HTBI-primed first-round RT-PCR and a second-round multiplex PCR. Each CDR3 protein gets one entry after TCRdb re-called the multiplex PCR reads with MiXCR. This repertoire shows approximately 460,000 distinct CDR3 sequences, around 14% found once; its top ten account for around 9.8%. The specimen sequenced was blood. The receptor source for this set is a woman aged 25 to 39 with Graves' ophthalmopathy.

This clonotype was counted many times. The V and J genes are TRBV6-5 and TRBJ2-7; 11 bases fit TRBD1. Germline CDR1 and CDR2: MNHEY and SVGAGI. The V gene end was trimmed by 2 bases and the J gene end by 7 bases; junction bases not matched to a gene: 7. This CDR3 comprises 15 residues. CDR3 protein: CASSYLGQGAREQYF. Written as DNA, the CDR3 is TGTGCCAGCAGTTACCTCGGACAGGGGGCTCGGGAGCAGTACTTC.

This clonotype was detected ten times or more. The chain employs TRBV2 and TRBJ2-3; D possibly uses TRBD1 or TRBD2 (5 bases each). V was shortened by 2 bases and J by 6 bases, with 15 bases between the two germline ends. From germline, CDR1 is SNHLY and CDR2 FYNNEI. The CDR3 sequence is 15 residues long. CDR3 amino acids: CASSELGLASDTQYF. The CDR3 DNA follows: TGTGCCAGCAGTGAACTGGGGCTAGCCTCTGATACGCAGTATTTT.

This clonotype was seen ten or more times. The genes are TRBV12-3 or TRBV12-4 and TRBJ1-5, with 9 bases aligning to TRBD1. The CDR3 runs 15 residues. Trimming at V came to 6 bases and at J to 7 bases, leaving 10 bases not matched to a gene. CDR3 in DNA: TGTGCCAGCAGGTTAACAGGGGGCGCGGGGCAGCCCCAGCATTTT. It is translated as CASRLTGGAGQPQHF.

The genes are TRBV5-1 and TRBJ2-5; 14 bases align to TRBD2. Germline values: CDR1 SGHRS, CDR2 YFSETQ. With V trimmed by 4 bases and J by 3 bases, 2 bases remained unmatched. The CDR3 totals 15 residues. CDR3 coding DNA: TGCGCCAGCAGCCTGACTAGCGGGGGGGAAGAGACCCAGTACTTC. Its translation: CASSLTSGGEETQYF. Together with reference TRBV5-1 and TRBJ2-5, the CDR3 gives the full variable domain: KAGVTQTPRYLIKTRGQQVTLSCSPISGHRSVSWYQQTPGQGLQFLFEYFSETQRNKGNFPGRFSGRQFSNSRSEMNVSTLELGDSALYLCASSLTSGGEETQYFGPGTRLLVL.

This clonotype was found a few times. The chain is built from TRBV3-1 and TRBJ2-7, with unresolved D. V gave up 4 bases and J gave up 4 bases, with 8 bases separating them. The CDR3 runs 12 residues. Germline-derived CDR1 and CDR2 are LGHDT and YNNKEL (reference sequence). The CDR3 nucleotides read TGTGCCAGCAGCCCCGGAATTTACGAGCAGTACTTC. This codes for CASSPGIYEQYF.

This clonotype was seen ten or more times. This CDR3 is CATRDSLSNQPQHF. CDR3 coding DNA: TGCGCCACCCGGGACAGTCTTAGCAATCAGCCCCAGCATTTT. The chain is built from TRBV10-1 and TRBJ1-5; 7 positions agree with TRBD1. Germline trimming cut 10 bases from V and 0 bases from J; bases unmatched to any gene: 6. Germline CDR1 reads WNHNN; CDR2 reads SYGVQD (reference sequence). The CDR3 runs 14 residues.

This clonotype showed up many times. This chain connects TRBV6-4 to TRBJ2-7; no definite D call. Germline loops: CDR1 MRHNA, CDR2 SNTAGT. This CDR3 has 13 amino acids. V dropped 3 bases and J dropped 2 bases, with 8 bases sitting between them. The CDR3 is CASSEVLPYEQYF. The CDR3 DNA follows: TGTGCCAGCAGTGAAGTCCTGCCCTACGAGCAGTACTTC.

This clonotype was recorded many times. The chain joins TRBV18 to TRBJ2-2; D is undetermined. The germline V gene has CDR1 KGHSH and CDR2 LQKENI. The CDR3 sequence is 15 residues long. The V end lost 0 bases, the J end lost 5 bases, and 10 bases lay between the germline ends. CDR3 nucleotide sequence: TGTGCCAGCTCACCACCAAGCCAGACTACCGGGGAGCTGTTTTTT. Protein: CASSPPSQTTGELFF.

This clonotype was counted at least ten times. This may stem from a read error, because a much larger clone lies one nucleotide away. J is TRBJ1-1 and V is TRBV6-1, with a tentative D call TRBD1 (5 bases). V shed 4 bases and J shed 4 bases, with 7 bases lying between them. In germline, CDR1 is MNHNS, CDR2 SASEGT. The CDR3 extends over 12 amino acids. CDR3 region: CASSAGITEAFF. The CDR3 coding sequence is TGTGCCAGCAGTGCAGGGATCACTGAAGCTTTCTTT.

This clonotype was observed a handful of times. This chain links TRBV6-1 with TRBJ1-1; tentatively, D is TRBD1 (5 bases). The CDR3 covers 14 residues. CDR1 and CDR2 from the germline V gene are MNHNS and SASEGT. V lost 6 bases to trimming and J lost 0 bases, with 11 bases between them. In DNA, the CDR3 is TGTGCCAGCAGGGGACGGAACATGAACACTGAAGCTTTCTTT. Protein product: CASRGRNMNTEAFF.

The sample holds many counts of this clonotype. The J gene is TRBJ1-1, the V gene TRBV14; no clear D. Germline assignment: CDR1 SGHDN and CDR2 FVKESK. The V gene lost 0 bases and the J gene lost 5 bases, with 13 bases spanning the gap. The CDR3 consists of 15 residues. This chain's CDR3 is CASSQEWPWGTEAFF. In nucleotides, the CDR3 is TGTGCCAGCAGCCAAGAATGGCCCTGGGGTACTGAAGCTTTCTTT.

This clonotype was seen many times. The V call is TRBV6-1, the J call TRBJ2-7; D ambiguous. The germline V gene has CDR1 MNHNS and CDR2 SASEGT. V was pared by 0 bases and J by 6 bases, with 6 bases between. There are 12 residues in the CDR3. Here the CDR3 DNA reads TGTGCCAGCAGTGAAGCGGCGAGCGAGCAGTACTTC. Its protein is CASSEAASEQYF.

This clonotype was seen many times. The chain couples TRBV2 to TRBJ1-5; possible D gene TRBD1, 5 bases. Trimming took 8 bases from V and 7 from J, leaving 15 bases between them. The germline V gene has CDR1 SNHLY and CDR2 FYNNEI. This CDR3 is built from 13 residues. The chain's CDR3 is CASVGRDLQPQHF. Written as DNA, the CDR3 is TGTGCCAGCGTAGGGCGGGACCTACAGCCCCAGCATTTT.

As concerns this clonotype: A much larger clone sits a single nucleotide away, making a read error possible. The chain uses TRBV15 and TRBJ2-2; TRBD1 aligns across 10 bases. In germline, CDR1 is LNHNV, CDR2 YYDKDF (reference sequence). The CDR3 totals 16 residues. CDR3 nucleotides: TGTGCCGCCAGCGCCCGACAGGGGGCGCGCACCGGGGAGCTGTTTTTT. Its protein product is CAASARQGARTGELFF.

This clonotype was seen ten or more times. The chain links TRBV12-3 or TRBV12-4 to TRBJ1-2, with no clear D. The CDR3 extends over 16 amino acids. Trimming cost V 6 bases and J 5 bases, with 22 bases left between them. Here the CDR3 DNA reads TGTGCCAGCAGGAACGGATTTAGGGAGGAGGGATATGGCTACACCTTC. Its translation is CASRNGFREEGYGYTF.

Concerning this clonotype: One end of the junction varies from germline; a read error may be responsible. The chain is built from TRBV18 and TRBJ2-5, with 7 bases matching TRBD1. CDR1 KGHSH and CDR2 LQKENI come from the germline V gene. The length of the CDR3 is 13 residues. CDR3 coding DNA: TGTGCCAGCTTCCGGGACAGACAAGGGACCCAGTACTTC. This gives the protein CASFRDRQGTQYF.

This clonotype was counted at least ten times. The rearrangement links TRBV4-1 to TRBJ1-6; D uncertain. The germline V gene has CDR1 MGHRA and CDR2 YSYEKL. The V and J ends lost 5 bases and 3 bases respectively, with 11 bases between them. The CDR3 covers 15 residues. CDR3 protein: CASSFTSFYNSPLHF. Written as DNA, the CDR3 is TGCGCCAGCAGCTTTACAAGCTTCTATAATTCACCCCTCCACTTT.

This clonotype showed up many times. The chain carries TRBV6-5 and TRBJ1-1, with D possibly TRBD1 on 5 matching bases. The CDR3 length is 14 residues. Germline loops: CDR1 MNHEY, CDR2 SVGAGI. Trimming left V 7 bases short and J 3 bases short, with 15 bases between. The CDR3 is CASTQGGQDTEAFF. DNA of the CDR3: TGTGCCAGCACGCAGGGCGGTCAGGACACTGAAGCTTTCTTT.

This clonotype was observed many times. V is TRBV28 and J is TRBJ1-5, with D possibly TRBD1 on 6 matching bases. With 5 bases removed from V and 0 bases from J, the gap between germline ends came to 14 bases. The germline gives CDR1 MDHEN, CDR2 SYDVKM. The CDR3 contains 16 residues. CDR3 DNA sequence: TGTGCCAGCAGTCGCTATACAGGGAATAGCAATCAGCCCCAGCATTTT. Translation: CASSRYTGNSNQPQHF. Full variable domain (missing parts from reference TRBV28 and TRBJ1-5): DVKVTQSSRYLVKRTGEKVFLECVQDMDHENMFWYRQDPGLGLRLIYFSYDVKMKEKGDIPEGYSVSREKKERFSLILESASTNQTSMYLCASSRYTGNSNQPQHFGDGTRLSIL.

This clonotype was counted many times. The chain joins TRBV19 to TRBJ1-5; 7 nucleotides align to TRBD1. There are 16 residues in the CDR3. J lost 0 bases, V lost 5 bases, and 7 bases had no gene match. Germline CDR1 LNHDA, CDR2 SQIVND (reference sequence). CDR3 loop: CASSEPGQNSNQPQHF. In DNA, the CDR3 is TGTGCCAGTAGTGAACCGGGACAGAATAGCAATCAGCCCCAGCATTTT.

This clonotype was picked up many times. V gene TRBV6-5 combines with J gene TRBJ1-2; 7 positions match TRBD1. V dropped 0 bases and J dropped 5; count of bases not matched to a gene: 3. The CDR3 loop spans 14 amino acids. CDR1 is MNHEY, CDR2 SVGAGI, per germline. In nucleotides, the CDR3 is TGTGCCAGCAGTTACTCGAAGGGGGCTTATGGCTACACCTTC. Residues: CASSYSKGAYGYTF.

In this sample, this clonotype turned up many times. This chain's CDR3 is CSASGVQGASGYTF. DNA of the CDR3: TGCAGCGCCTCGGGGGTGCAGGGGGCGTCGGGCTACACCTTC. The chain carries TRBV29-1 and TRBJ1-2; 8 positions match TRBD1. The CDR3 consists of 14 residues. Germline CDR1 is SQVTM and CDR2 is ANQGSEA. V trimming: 7 bases; J trimming: 8 bases; junction bases outside the gene matches: 15.

The chain joins TRBV6-1 to TRBJ1-2, with TRBD1 matching over 9 bases. The germline V gene encodes CDR1 MNHNS and CDR2 SASEGT. This CDR3 contains 13 residues. J gave up 9 bases and V 1 base, and 3 bases lay outside the gene matches. CDR3 loop: CASSEEGQGSYTF. CDR3 in DNA: TGTGCCAGCAGTGAAGAAGGACAGGGGAGCTACACCTTC.

This clonotype came up a few times. The chain carries TRBV2 and TRBJ2-5; the match to TRBD2 covers 8 bases. V trimming: 5 bases; J trimming: 4 bases; junction bases outside the gene matches: 12. This CDR3 has 16 residues. Germline V CDR1 and CDR2: SNHLY, FYNNEI. The CDR3 loop reads CASSPGRAGVTETQYF. The CDR3 coding sequence is TGTGCCAGCAGTCCCGGGAGGGCGGGTGTTACAGAGACCCAGTACTTC.

Ten or more counts support this clonotype. The chain has TRBV6-1 and TRBJ1-6; the D is unclear. The CDR3 has 9 amino acids. Germline V gene data show CDR1 as MNHNS and CDR2 as SASEGT. V was trimmed by 7 bases and J by 11 bases, leaving 3 bases between them. The CDR3 DNA reads TGTGCCAGCACAGCACCCCTCCACTTT. Translation gives CASTAPLHF.